This TCR beta chain was identified in a study of blood T cell repertoires in COVID-19. Per the original data handling: Estimation of nucleated cell counts was performed using reference gene primer amplification. Method: immunoSEQ multiplex PCR; TCRdb's copy keeps in-frame clones and lacks some. V, J and clone size are taken as reported in that table, and D and trimming were inferred from the DNA itself. The sample shows under 300,000 clones, approximately 85% of them seen only once. Trimming stripped 4 bases from V and 2 bases from J, with 14 bases between. Germline V gene data show CDR1 as SGDLS and CDR2 as YYNGEE. This CDR3 is built from 15 residues.

This sequence originates from a woman aged 55-69 years with active or convalescent COVID-19. The chain is built from TRBV9 and TRBJ2-3, with a possible D match to TRBD1 (5 bases). The sequencing sample was made of peripheral blood. CDR3 sequence (DNA): TGTGCCAGCAGCACCTCCACAGGCGTCACAGATACGCAGTATTTT. Protein sequence: CASSTSTGVTDTQYF. Full variable domain (missing parts from reference TRBV9 and TRBJ2-3): DSGVTQTPKHLITATGQRVTLRCSPRSGDLSVYWYQQSLDQGLQFLIQYYNGEERAKGNILERFSAQQFPDLHSELNLSSLELGDSALYFCASSTSTGVTDTQYFGPGTRLTVL.